This T cell receptor (beta chain) was recovered during a study of shared T cell receptors in the human thymus. TCRdb's copy holds only in-frame clones and misses some; the assay was immunoSEQ multiplex PCR. The profile shows about 380,000 clones, 95% of them singletons. Germline lookup yields CDR1 MNHEY and CDR2 SMNVEV (reference sequence). The CDR3 has 12 amino acids. V shed 2 bases and J shed 1 base, with 2 bases lying between them. The chain links TRBV27 to TRBJ1-1; D ambiguous. The specimen was thymocytes. The clonotype was recovered from a human donor. The CDR3 loop is CASSLRNTEAFF. The CDR3 DNA reads TGTGCCAGCAGTTTAAGGAACACTGAAGCTTTCTTT.